The source of this T cell receptor beta chain is a study of identical twins. Overall study findings and caveats: Analyses of zero insertions could be partly confounded by invariant MAIT and iNKT cells. Donors were not followed over many years; analysis was cross-sectional. Out-of-frame TCR alpha sharing observed in monozygotic twins exceeded model estimates.

TCRdb analysed the 5' RACE reads with MiXCR anew, one entry per CDR3 protein. The sample contains roughly 690,000 distinct CDR3 sequences, 6% to 6.5% of which appear only once. With respect to this clonotype: Its specificity is unknown.

CDR1 and CDR2 from the germline V gene are MNHEY and SVGEGT. The junction had 2 bases not matched to a gene; V was cut back by 6 bases and J by 6 bases. This CDR3 has 11 amino acids. This clonotype was sampled from a young man in good health. The sequenced sample consisted of naive T cells sorted from blood. The V and J genes are TRBV6-2 or TRBV6-3 and TRBJ2-7; 7 bases fit TRBD1. The CDR3 reads CASSDRAEQYF. DNA for the CDR3: TGTGCCAGCAGCGACAGGGCCGAGCAGTACTTC.